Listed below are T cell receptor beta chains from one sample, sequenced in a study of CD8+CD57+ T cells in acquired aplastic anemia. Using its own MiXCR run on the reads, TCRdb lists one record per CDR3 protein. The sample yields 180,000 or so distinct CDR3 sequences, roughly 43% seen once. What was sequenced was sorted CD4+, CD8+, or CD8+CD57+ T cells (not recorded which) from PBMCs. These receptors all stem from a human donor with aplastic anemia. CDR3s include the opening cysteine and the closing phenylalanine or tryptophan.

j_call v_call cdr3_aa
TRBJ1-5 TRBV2 CASKREENQPQHF
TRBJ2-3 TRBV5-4 CASSLEGLAGGFSTDTQYF
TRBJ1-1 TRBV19 CASSNPQGVTEAFF
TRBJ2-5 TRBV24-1 CATSDLDGSQETQYF
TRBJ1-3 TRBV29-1 CSVGQSSGNTIYF
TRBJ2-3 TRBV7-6 CASSSRLQAVSTDTQYF
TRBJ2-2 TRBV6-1 CASSYQTTNTGELFF
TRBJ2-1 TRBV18 CASSPAGTSGNEQFF
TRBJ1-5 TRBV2 CASSEALSNQPQHF
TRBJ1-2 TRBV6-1 CATGSYGYTF
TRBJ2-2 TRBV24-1 CATSDTSGGPRIGELFF
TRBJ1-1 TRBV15 CATTIGSLNTEAFF
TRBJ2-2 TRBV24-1 CATDGGQRTGELFF
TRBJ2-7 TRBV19 CASSMTSTLYEQYF
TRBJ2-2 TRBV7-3 CASSLSPRLAANTGELFF
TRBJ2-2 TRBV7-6 CASSPQATGELFF
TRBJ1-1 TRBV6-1 CASSTGGRHTEAFF
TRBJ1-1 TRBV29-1 CSVDGGPNTEAFF
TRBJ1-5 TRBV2 CASSAVSSQRPQHF
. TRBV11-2 CASSSGLAGGSSYEQYF
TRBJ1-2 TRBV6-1 CASSSRGGAQGYTF
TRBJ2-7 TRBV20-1 CSARMERPPYEQYF
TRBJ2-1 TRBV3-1 CASSPRLAGGQARFF
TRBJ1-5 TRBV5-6 CASSKTGVDNQPQHF
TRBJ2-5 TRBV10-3 CAIRGEVYQETQYF
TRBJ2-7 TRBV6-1 CASSVGQVYEQYF
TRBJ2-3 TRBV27 CASRLTFLLPDTQYF
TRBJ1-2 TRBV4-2 CASSQDRATRGYTF
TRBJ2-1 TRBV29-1 CSAERQVLSYNEQFF
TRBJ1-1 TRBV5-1 CASSHGTRGTEAFF
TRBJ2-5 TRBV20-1 CSARDQGLPAGTQYF
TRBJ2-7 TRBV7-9 CASSPATGNEQYF
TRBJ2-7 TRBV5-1 CASSLQGYEQYF
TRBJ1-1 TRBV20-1 CSARDAGTGNTEAFF
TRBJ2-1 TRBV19 CASRTSGYSYNEQFF
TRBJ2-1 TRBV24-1 CATIGESYNEQFF
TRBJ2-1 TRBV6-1 CASSEEGSRGKFF
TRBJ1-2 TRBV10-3 CAIRQGASGYTF
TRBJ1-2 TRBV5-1 CASSLGGERTGGYTF
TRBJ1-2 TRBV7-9 CASSLAEAGRYTF
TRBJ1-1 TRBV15 CATSRGGQPMNTEAFF
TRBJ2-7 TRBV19 CASGSDRAYEQYF
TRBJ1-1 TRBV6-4 CASSSSVNTEAFF